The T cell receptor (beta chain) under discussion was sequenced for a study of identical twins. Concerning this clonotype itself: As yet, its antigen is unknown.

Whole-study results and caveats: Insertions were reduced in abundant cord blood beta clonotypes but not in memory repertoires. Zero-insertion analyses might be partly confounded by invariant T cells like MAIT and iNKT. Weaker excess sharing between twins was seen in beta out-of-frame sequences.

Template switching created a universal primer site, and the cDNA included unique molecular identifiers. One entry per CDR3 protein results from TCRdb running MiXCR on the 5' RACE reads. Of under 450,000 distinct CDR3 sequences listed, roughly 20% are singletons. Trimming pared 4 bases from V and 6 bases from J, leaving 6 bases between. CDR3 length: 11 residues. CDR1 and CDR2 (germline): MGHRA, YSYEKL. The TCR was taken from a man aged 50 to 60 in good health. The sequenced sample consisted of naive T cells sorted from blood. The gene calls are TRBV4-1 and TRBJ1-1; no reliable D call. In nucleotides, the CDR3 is TGCGCCAGCAGCCGGGAAGCTGAAGCTTTCTTT. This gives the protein CASSREAEAFF.